Below, 5 T cell receptor beta chains from the same sample are listed, as sequenced in a study of T cell responses to AZD1222 COVID-19 vaccine. TCRdb keeps only in-frame clones here, not all; method: immunoSEQ multiplex PCR. The sample consists of more than 50,000 clones, more than 80% of them appearing once. Sample: peripheral blood, taken on day 0 of AZD1222 vaccination. Receptor source: an adult in good health.

The J gene is TRBJ1-5, the V gene TRBV19; TRBD1 is a possible D gene (5 bases). Trimming removed 5 bases at V and 7 bases at J, with 15 bases between. The CDR3 has 14 amino acids. Germline assignment: CDR1 LNHDA and CDR2 SQIVND (reference sequence). CDR3 coding DNA: TGTGCCAGTAGTCACCAGGGAGCTTGGCAGCCCCAGCATTTT. Protein sequence: CASSHQGAWQPQHF.

The sample holds one count of this clone. J is TRBJ1-3 and V is TRBV9; D perhaps matches TRBD1 (5 bases). Germline V gene data show CDR1 as SGDLS and CDR2 as YYNGEE. Trimming removed 4 bases at V and 4 bases at J, with 9 bases between. The CDR3 is 13 residues long. CDR3 bases: TGTGCCAGCAGCCAGGGTCCCGGAAACACCATATATTTT. Its translation is CASSQGPGNTIYF.

The V gene is TRBV7-2, the J gene TRBJ1-2, with 10 nucleotides matching TRBD1. CDR1 is SGHTA, CDR2 FQGNSA, per germline. There are 14 residues in the CDR3. With 4 bases clipped from V and 7 bases from J, the junction kept 6 bases outside the gene matches. The CDR3 bases are TGTGCCAGCAGCTCTGACAGGGGGCGGGGTGGCTACACCTTC. Translation gives CASSSDRGRGGYTF.

The chain recombines TRBV6-5 with TRBJ2-1, with D perhaps assigned TRBD1 or TRBD2 (6 bases each). The germline V and J ends were trimmed by 2 bases and 0 bases, with 11 bases remaining between them. Germline V CDR1 and CDR2: MNHEY, SVGAGI. This CDR3 region has 16 residues. The CDR3 loop is CASSYGGPGSYNEQFF. As DNA, the CDR3 is TGTGCCAGCAGTTACGGGGGGCCGGGCTCCTACAATGAGCAGTTCTTC.

This rearrangement joins TRBV4-2 to TRBJ2-3, with a weak D call TRBD2 (5 bases). The CDR3 covers 15 residues. CDR1 LGHNA and CDR2 YNFKEQ come from the germline V gene. V shed 4 bases and J shed 8 bases, with 19 bases lying between them. The CDR3 sequence is CASSRTQLSEITQYF. The DNA for the CDR3 is TGTGCCAGCAGCCGGACCCAGCTTAGCGAGATTACGCAGTATTTT.